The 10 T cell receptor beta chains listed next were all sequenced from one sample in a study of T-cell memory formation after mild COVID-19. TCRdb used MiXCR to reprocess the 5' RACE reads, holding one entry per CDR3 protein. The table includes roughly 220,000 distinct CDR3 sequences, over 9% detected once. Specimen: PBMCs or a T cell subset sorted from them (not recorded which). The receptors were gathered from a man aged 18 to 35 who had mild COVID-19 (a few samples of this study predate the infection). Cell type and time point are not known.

CDR3 sequence reads: CASGRTANSPLHF. CDR3 nucleotides: TGTGCCAGCGGAAGGACGGCTAATTCACCCCTCCACTTT. The chain uses TRBV5-4 and TRBJ1-6, with D uncertain. Germline V gene lookup returns CDR1 SGHNT and CDR2 YYREEE (reference sequence). This CDR3 region has 13 residues. The V gene lost 7 bases and the J gene lost 6 bases, with 11 bases spanning the gap.

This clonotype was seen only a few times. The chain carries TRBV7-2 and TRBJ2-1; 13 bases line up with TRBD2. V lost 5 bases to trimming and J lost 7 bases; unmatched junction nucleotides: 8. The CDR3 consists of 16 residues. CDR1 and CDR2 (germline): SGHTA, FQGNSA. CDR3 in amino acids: CASSGQLAGGPNEQFF. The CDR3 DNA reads TGTGCCAGCAGCGGACAACTAGCGGGGGGGCCAAATGAGCAGTTCTTC. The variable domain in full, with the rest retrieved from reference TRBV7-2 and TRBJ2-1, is GAGVSQSPSNKVTEKGKDVELRCDPISGHTALYWYRQSLGQGLEFLIYFQGNSAPDKSGLPSDRFSAERTGGSVSTLTIQRTQQEDSAVYLCASSGQLAGGPNEQFFGPGTRLTVL.

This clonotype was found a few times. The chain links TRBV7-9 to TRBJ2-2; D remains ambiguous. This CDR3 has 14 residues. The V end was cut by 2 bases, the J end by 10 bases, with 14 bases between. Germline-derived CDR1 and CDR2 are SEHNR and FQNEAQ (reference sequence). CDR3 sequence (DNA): TGTGCCAGCAGCTTAACCCGAATCTCGTCGGAGCTGTTTTTT. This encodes CASSLTRISSELFF.

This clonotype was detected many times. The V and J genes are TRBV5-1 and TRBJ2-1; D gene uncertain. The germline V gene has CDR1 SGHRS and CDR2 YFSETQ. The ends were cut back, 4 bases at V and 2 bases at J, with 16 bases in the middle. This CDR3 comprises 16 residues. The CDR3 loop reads CASSPGGGFTYNEQFF. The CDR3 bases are TGCGCCAGCAGCCCGGGCGGCGGTTTCACCTACAATGAGCAGTTCTTC.

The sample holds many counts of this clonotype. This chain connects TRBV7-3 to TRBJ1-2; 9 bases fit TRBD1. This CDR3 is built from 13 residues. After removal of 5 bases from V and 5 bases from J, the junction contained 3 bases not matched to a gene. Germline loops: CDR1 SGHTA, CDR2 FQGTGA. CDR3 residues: CASSADRGYGYTF. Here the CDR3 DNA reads TGTGCCAGCAGCGCCGACAGGGGGTATGGCTACACCTTC.

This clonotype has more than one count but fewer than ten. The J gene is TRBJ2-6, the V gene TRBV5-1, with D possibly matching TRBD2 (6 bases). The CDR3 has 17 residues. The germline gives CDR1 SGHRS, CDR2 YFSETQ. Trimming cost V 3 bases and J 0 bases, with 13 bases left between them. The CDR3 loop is CASSSGTPSSGANVLTF. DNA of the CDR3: TGCGCCAGCAGCTCCGGGACTCCCAGCTCTGGGGCCAACGTCCTGACTTTC.

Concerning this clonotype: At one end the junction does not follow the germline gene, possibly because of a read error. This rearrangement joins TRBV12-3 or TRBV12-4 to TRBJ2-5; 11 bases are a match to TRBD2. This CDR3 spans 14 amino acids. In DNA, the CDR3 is TGTGCCAGCAGTATAGCGGGGGGGCGGGAGACCCAGTACTTC. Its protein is CASSIAGGRETQYF.

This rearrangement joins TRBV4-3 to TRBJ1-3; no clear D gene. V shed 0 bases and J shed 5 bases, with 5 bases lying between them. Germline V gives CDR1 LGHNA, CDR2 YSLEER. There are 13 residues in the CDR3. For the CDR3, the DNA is TGCGCCAGCAGCCAAGAAGGTCGAAACACCATATATTTT. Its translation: CASSQEGRNTIYF.

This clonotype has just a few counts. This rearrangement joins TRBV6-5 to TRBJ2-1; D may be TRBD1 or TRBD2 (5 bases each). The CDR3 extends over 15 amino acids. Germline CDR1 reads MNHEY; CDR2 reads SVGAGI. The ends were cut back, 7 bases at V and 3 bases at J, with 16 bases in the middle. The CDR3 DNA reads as TGTGCCAGCAAGCTGGGGGACCGTAACTACAATGAGCAGTTCTTC. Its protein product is CASKLGDRNYNEQFF.

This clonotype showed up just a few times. In DNA, the CDR3 is TGTGCCAGCAGCTTAAACAGGGCAACTAATGAAAAACTGTTTTTT. Its protein is CASSLNRATNEKLFF. The rearrangement joins TRBV7-2 to TRBJ1-4; D may be TRBD1 (6 bases). Trimming cost V 2 bases and J 0 bases, with 7 bases left between them. Germline CDR1 is SGHTA and CDR2 is FQGNSA. The CDR3 runs to 15 residues. Together with reference TRBV7-2 and TRBJ1-4, the CDR3 gives the full variable domain: GAGVSQSPSNKVTEKGKDVELRCDPISGHTALYWYRQSLGQGLEFLIYFQGNSAPDKSGLPSDRFSAERTGGSVSTLTIQRTQQEDSAVYLCASSLNRATNEKLFFGSGTQLSVL.